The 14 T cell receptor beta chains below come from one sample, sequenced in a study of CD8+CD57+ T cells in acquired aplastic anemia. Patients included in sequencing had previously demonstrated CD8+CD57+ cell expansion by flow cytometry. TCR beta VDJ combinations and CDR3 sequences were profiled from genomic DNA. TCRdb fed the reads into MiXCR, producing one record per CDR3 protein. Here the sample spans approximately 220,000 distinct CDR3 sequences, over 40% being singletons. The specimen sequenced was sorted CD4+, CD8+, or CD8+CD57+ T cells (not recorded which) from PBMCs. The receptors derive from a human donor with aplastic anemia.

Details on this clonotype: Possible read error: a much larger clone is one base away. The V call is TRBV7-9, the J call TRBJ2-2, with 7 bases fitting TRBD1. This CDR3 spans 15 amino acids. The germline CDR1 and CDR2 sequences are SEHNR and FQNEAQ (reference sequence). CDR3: CASSTSRGRTGELVF. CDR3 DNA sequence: TGTGCCAGCAGCACGTCGAGGGGGCGAACCGGGGAGCTGGTTTTT.

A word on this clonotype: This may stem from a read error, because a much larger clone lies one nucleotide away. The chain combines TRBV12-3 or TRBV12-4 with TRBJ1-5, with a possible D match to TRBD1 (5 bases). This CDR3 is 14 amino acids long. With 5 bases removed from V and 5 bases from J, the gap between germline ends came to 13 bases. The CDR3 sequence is CASSPGMVDQPQHF. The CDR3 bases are TGTGCCAGCAGTCCAGGGATGGTGGATCAGCCCCAGCATTTT.

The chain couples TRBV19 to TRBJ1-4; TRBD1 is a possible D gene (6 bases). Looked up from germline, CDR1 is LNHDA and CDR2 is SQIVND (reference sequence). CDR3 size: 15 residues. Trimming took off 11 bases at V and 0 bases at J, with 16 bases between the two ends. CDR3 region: CAWTRGGTTNEKLFF. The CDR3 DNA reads TGTGCCTGGACGAGGGGGGGAACAACTAATGAAAAACTGTTTTTT.

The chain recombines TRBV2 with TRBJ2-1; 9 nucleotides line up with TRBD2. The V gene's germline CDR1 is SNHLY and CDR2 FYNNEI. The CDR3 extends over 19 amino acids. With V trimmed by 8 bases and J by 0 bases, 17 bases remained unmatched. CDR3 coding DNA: TGTGCCAGCGGGGCTTCCGGGACTAGCCTAGGGAGCTCCTACAATGAGCAGTTCTTC. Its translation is CASGASGTSLGSSYNEQFF.

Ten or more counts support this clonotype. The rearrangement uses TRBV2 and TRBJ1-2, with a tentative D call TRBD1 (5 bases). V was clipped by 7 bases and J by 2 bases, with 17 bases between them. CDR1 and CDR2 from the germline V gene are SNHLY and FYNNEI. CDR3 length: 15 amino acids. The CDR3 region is CASNWDGNLNYGYTF. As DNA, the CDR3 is TGTGCCAGCAACTGGGACGGAAATCTCAACTATGGCTACACCTTC.

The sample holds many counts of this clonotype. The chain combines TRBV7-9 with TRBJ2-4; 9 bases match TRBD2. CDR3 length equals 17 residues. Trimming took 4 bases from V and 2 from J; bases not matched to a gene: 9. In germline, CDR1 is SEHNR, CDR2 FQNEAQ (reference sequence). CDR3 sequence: CASSYTWAGGTKNIQYF. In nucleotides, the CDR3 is TGTGCCAGCAGCTATACCTGGGCGGGGGGGACCAAAAACATTCAGTACTTC. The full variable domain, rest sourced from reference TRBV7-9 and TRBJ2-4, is DTGVSQNPRHKITKRGQNVTFRCDPISEHNRLYWYRQTLGQGPEFLTYFQNEAQLEKSRLLSDRFSAERPKGSFSTLEIQRTEQGDSAMYLCASSYTWAGGTKNIQYFGAGTRLSVL.

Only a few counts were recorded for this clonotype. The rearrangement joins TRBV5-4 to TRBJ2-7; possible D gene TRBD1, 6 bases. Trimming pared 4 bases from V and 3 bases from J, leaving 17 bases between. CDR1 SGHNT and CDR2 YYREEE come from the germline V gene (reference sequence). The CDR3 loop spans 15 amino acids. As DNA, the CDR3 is TGTGCCAGCAGCCTCCAGGGGCAGCGAGTCTACGAGCAGTACTTC. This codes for CASSLQGQRVYEQYF. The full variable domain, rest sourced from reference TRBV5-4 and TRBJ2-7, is ETGVTQSPTHLIKTRGQQVTLRCSSQSGHNTVSWYQQALGQGPQFIFQYYREEENGRGNFPPRFSGLQFPNYSSELNVNALELDDSALYLCASSLQGQRVYEQYFGPGTRLTVT.

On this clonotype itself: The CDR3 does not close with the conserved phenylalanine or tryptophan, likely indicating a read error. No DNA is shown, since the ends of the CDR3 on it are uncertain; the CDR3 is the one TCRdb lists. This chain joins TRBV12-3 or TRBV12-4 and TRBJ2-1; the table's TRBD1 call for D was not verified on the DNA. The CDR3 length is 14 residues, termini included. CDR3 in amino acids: CASSPTWTGGRGIT.

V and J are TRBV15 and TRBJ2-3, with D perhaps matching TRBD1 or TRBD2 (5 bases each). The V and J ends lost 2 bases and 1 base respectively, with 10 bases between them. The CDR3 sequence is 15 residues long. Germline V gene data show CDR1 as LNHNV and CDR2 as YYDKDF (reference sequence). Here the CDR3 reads CATSRLRDGTDTQYF. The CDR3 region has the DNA TGTGCCACCAGCAGACTCCGGGACGGCACAGATACGCAGTATTTT.

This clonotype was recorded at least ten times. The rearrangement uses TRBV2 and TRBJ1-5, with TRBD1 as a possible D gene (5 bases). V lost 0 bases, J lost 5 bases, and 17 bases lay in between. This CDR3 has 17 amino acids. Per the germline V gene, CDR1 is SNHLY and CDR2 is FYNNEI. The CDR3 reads CASSEALGRAGHQPQHF. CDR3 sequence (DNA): TGTGCCAGCAGTGAAGCTCTAGGCAGGGCGGGACATCAGCCCCAGCATTTT. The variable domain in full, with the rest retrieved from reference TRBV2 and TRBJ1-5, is EPEVTQTPSHQVTQMGQEVILRCVPISNHLYFYWYRQILGQKVEFLVSFYNNEISEKSEIFDDQFSVERPDGSNFTLKIRSTKLEDSAMYFCASSEALGRAGHQPQHFGDGTRLSIL.

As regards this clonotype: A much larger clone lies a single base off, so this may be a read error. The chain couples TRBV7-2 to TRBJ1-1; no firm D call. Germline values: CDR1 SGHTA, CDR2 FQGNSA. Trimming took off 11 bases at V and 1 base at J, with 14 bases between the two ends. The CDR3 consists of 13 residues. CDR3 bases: TGTGCCTGTGCTATCGGTCGGAACACTGAAGCTTTCTTT. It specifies CACAIGRNTEAFF.

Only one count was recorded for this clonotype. CDR3 region: CASRTQGQLPEQYF. Here the CDR3 DNA reads TGTGCCAGCAGGACACAGGGACAGCTCCCAGAGCAGTACTTC. The chain links TRBV11-3 to TRBJ2-7; 7 nucleotides agree with TRBD1. This CDR3 has 14 amino acids. Germline V gene lookup returns CDR1 SGHNT and CDR2 YENEEA. The V and J ends lost 6 bases and 7 bases, in that order; junction bases with no gene match: 12.

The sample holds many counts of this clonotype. CDR3 region: CASRPGLESYGYTF. DNA for the CDR3: TGTGCCAGCAGGCCGGGCCTAGAGAGCTATGGCTACACCTTC. The chain links TRBV2 to TRBJ1-2; D call uncertain. Per germline, CDR1 SNHLY and CDR2 FYNNEI. V lost 6 bases to trimming and J lost 4 bases, with 15 bases between them. This CDR3 spans 14 amino acids.

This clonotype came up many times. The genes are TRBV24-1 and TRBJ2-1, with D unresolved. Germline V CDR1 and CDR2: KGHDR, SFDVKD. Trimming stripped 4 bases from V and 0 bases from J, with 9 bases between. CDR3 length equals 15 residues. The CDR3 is CATSDRQASYNEQFF. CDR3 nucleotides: TGTGCCACCAGTGACCGGCAAGCCTCCTACAATGAGCAGTTCTTC.